The clone carrying this T cell receptor beta chain has a single count. The antigen is unknown. Germline CDR1 MNHEY, CDR2 SMNVEV (reference sequence). V was trimmed by 7 bases and J by 0 bases, leaving 9 bases between them. This CDR3 is built from 13 residues. Cells designated naive CD8 were CD45RO-negative and were positively selected for CCR7, with terminally differentiated effector memory CD45RA+ cells excluded. Each sample came from a Caucasian adult donor living in Nashville, Tennessee. The entry originates in a study of shared clonotypes between healthy human individuals. Assay: immunoSEQ multiplex PCR; the TCRdb copy retains only in-frame clones and omits some. The sample consists of roughly 770,000 clones, about 96% of them appearing once. Study-level findings and limits: Genetic and exposure-history diversity was limited by the small donor number.

The chain combines TRBV27 with TRBJ1-1, with unresolved D. The receptor comes from a man aged 25 to 40 in good health. The source material was naive CD8+ T cells sorted from blood. For the CDR3, the DNA is TGTGCCAGCACGCGGGCCTTGAACACTGAAGCTTTCTTT. Translating gives CASTRALNTEAFF.